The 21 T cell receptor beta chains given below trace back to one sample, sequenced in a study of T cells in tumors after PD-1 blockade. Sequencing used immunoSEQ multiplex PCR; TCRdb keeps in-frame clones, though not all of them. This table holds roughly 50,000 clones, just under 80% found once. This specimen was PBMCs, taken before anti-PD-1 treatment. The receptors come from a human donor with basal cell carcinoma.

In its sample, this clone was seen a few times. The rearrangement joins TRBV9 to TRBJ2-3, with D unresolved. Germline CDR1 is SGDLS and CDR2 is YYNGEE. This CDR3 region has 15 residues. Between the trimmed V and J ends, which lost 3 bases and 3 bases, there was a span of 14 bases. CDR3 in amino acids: CASSAQGSHTDTQYF. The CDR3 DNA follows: TGTGCCAGCAGCGCCCAAGGCAGCCATACAGATACGCAGTATTTT.

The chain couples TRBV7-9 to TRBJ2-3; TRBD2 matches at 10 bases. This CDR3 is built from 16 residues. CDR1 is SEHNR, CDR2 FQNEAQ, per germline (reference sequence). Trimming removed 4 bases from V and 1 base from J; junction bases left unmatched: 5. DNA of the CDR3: TGTGCCAGCAGCTACACTAGCGGGACGGGCACAGATACGCAGTATTTT. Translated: CASSYTSGTGTDTQYF.

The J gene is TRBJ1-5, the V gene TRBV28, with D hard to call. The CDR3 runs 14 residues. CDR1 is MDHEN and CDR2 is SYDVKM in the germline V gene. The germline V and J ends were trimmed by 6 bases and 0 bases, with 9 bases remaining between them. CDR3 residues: CASRPRISNQPQHF. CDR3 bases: TGTGCCAGCAGGCCGAGGATTAGCAATCAGCCCCAGCATTTT.

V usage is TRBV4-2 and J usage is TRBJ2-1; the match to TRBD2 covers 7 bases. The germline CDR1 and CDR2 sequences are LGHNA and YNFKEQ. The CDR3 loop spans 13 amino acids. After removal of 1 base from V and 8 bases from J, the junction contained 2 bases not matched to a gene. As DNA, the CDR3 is TGTGCCAGCAGCCAAGCTCGGGGGGATGAGCAGTTCTTC. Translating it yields CASSQARGDEQFF.

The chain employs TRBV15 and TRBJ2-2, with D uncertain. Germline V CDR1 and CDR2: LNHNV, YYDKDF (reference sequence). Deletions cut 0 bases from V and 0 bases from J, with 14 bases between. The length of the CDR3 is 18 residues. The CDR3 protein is CATSRDPVGKANTGELFF. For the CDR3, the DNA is TGTGCCACCAGCAGAGACCCTGTGGGCAAGGCGAACACCGGGGAGCTGTTTTTT.

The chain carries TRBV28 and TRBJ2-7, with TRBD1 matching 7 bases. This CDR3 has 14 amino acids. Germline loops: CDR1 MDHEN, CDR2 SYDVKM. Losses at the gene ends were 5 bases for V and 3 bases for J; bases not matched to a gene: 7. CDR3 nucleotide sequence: TGTGCCAGCAGTCGACAGGGCGGCCTCTACGAGCAGTACTTC. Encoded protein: CASSRQGGLYEQYF. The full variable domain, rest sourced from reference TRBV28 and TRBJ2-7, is DVKVTQSSRYLVKRTGEKVFLECVQDMDHENMFWYRQDPGLGLRLIYFSYDVKMKEKGDIPEGYSVSREKKERFSLILESASTNQTSMYLCASSRQGGLYEQYFGPGTRLTVT.

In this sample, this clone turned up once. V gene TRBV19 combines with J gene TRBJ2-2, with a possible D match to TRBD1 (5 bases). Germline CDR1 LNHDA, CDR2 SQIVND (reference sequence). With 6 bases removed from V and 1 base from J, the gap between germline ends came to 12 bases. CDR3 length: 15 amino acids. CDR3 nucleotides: TGTGCCAGTAGGGTAACAGGCTTGAACACCGGGGAGCTGTTTTTT. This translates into CASRVTGLNTGELFF. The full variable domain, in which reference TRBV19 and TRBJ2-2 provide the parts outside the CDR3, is DGGITQSPKYLFRKEGQNVTLSCEQNLNHDAMYWYRQDPGQGLRLIYYSQIVNDFQKGDIAEGYSVSREKKESFPLTVTSAQKNPTAFYLCASRVTGLNTGELFFGEGSRLTVL.

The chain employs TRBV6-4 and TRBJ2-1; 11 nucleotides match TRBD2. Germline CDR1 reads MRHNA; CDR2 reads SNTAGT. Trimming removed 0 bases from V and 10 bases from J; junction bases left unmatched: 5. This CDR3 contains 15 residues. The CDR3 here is CASSDSSGGVFEQFF. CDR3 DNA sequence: TGTGCCAGCAGTGACTCTAGCGGGGGGGTTTTCGAGCAGTTCTTC.

The CDR3 protein is CASSYGAGGNQPQHF. CDR3 nucleotides: TGTGCCAGCAGTTATGGGGCAGGGGGCAATCAGCCCCAGCATTTT. V usage is TRBV6-5 and J usage is TRBJ1-5, with D maybe TRBD1 (6 bases). Germline V gene sequence: CDR1 MNHEY, CDR2 SVGAGI. The V gene lost 3 bases and the J gene lost 2 bases, with 11 bases spanning the gap. This CDR3 contains 15 residues.

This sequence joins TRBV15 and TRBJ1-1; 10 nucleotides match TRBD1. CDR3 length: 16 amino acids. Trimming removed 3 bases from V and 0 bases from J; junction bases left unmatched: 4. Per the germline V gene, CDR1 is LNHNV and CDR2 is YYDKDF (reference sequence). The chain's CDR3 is CATSRDRGSLNTEAFF. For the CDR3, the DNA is TGTGCCACCAGCAGGGACAGGGGGAGCCTGAACACTGAAGCTTTCTTT.

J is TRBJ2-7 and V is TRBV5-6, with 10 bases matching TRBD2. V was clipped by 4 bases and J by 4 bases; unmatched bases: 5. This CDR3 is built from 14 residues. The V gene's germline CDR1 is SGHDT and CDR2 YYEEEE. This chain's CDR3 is CASSPSGSGYEQYF. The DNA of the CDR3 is TGTGCCAGCAGCCCTAGCGGGAGTGGGTACGAGCAGTACTTC.

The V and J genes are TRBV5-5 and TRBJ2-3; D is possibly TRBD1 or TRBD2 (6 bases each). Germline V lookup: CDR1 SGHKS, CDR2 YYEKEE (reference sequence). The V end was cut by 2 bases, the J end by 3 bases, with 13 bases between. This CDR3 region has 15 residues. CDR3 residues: CASSLRGGGTDTQYF. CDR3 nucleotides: TGTGCCAGCAGCTTAAGAGGGGGAGGTACAGATACGCAGTATTTT.

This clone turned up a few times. In DNA, the CDR3 is TGTGCCAGCAGCTTAGCAAGACCTCCCCGCGGGGAGCTGTTTTTT. This translates into CASSLARPPRGELFF. The gene calls are TRBV7-9 and TRBJ2-2; D gene ambiguous. From germline, CDR1 is SEHNR and CDR2 FQNEAQ (reference sequence). With 0 bases removed from V and 7 bases from J, the gap between germline ends came to 12 bases. CDR3 length: 15 amino acids.

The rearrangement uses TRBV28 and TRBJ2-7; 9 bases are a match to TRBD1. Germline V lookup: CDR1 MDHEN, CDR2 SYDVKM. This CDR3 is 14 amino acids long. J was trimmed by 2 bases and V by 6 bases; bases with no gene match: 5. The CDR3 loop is CASSPRDRAYEQYF. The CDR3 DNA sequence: TGTGCCAGCAGCCCCCGGGACAGGGCCTACGAGCAGTACTTC.

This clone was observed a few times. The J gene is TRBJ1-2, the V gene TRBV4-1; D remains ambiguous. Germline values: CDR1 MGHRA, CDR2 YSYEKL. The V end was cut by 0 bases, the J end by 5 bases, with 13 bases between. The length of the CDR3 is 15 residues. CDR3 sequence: CASSQDQAASYGYTF. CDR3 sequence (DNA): TGCGCCAGCAGCCAAGATCAGGCAGCTTCATATGGCTACACCTTC.

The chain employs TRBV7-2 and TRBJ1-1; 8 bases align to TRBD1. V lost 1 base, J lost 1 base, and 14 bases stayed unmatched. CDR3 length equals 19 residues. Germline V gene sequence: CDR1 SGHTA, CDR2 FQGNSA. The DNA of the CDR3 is TGTGCCAGCAGCTTAGTAGTTTACAGGGGGATCGTCCGGAACACTGAAGCTTTCTTT. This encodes CASSLVVYRGIVRNTEAFF.

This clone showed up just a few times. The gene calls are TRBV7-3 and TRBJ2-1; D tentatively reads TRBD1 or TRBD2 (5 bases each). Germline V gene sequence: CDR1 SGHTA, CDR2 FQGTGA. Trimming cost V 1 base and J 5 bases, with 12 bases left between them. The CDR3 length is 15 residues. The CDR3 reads CASSLMAGRDNEQFF. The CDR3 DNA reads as TGTGCCAGCAGCTTAATGGCAGGGAGAGACAATGAGCAGTTCTTC.

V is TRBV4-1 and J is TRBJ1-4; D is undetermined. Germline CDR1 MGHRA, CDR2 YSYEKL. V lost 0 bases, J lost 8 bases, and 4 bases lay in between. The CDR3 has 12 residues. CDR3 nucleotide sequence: TGCGCCAGCAGCCAAGATGGCGAAAAACTGTTTTTT. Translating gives CASSQDGEKLFF.

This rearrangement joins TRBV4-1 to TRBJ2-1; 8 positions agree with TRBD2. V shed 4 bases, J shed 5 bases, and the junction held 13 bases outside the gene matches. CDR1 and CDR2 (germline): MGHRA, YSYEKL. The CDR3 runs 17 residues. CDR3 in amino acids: CASSLHRSGAVDNEQFF. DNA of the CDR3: TGCGCCAGCAGCCTCCACCGTAGCGGGGCCGTGGACAATGAGCAGTTCTTC.

The CDR3 region is CSASDSWTSGSYEQYF. CDR3 DNA sequence: TGCAGTGCTAGTGACTCGTGGACTAGCGGGAGCTACGAGCAGTACTTC. The chain employs TRBV20-1 and TRBJ2-7; 13 nucleotides agree with TRBD2. The J segment lost 3 bases and the V segment lost 3 bases, leaving 8 bases of the junction unmatched. Germline V gives CDR1 DFQATT, CDR2 SNEGSKA (reference sequence). The CDR3 is 16 residues long.

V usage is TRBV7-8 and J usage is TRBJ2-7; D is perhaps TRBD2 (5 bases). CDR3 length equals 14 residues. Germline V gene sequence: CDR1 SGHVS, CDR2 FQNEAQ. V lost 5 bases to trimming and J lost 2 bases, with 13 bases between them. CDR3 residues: CASSRGAGTYEQYF. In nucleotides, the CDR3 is TGTGCCAGCAGCCGGGGAGCAGGAACCTACGAGCAGTACTTC.